This note documents a single TCR beta chain sequence. Its target is unknown. This sample was included in a study of regulatory T cells in long-lasting Graves disease. Time point denoted: newly diagnosed GD, antithyroid drugs for less than 3 months. PBMC RNA was the source of the TCR library. Construction of the TCR beta libraries employed iRepertoire HTBI primers in conjunction with Arm-PCR of CDR3 regions. In TCRdb, the multiplex PCR reads were re-called with MiXCR into one record per CDR3 protein. The table has more than 400,000 distinct CDR3 sequences, roughly 16% seen once. Findings and caveats of the study: Persistent patients shared more public clonotypes (2,741) than newly diagnosed patients (966).

Germline V gene sequence: CDR1 SNHLY, CDR2 FYNNEI. The CDR3 loop spans 17 amino acids. V lost 10 bases and J 0 bases, leaving 19 bases between the germline ends. This sample was shared with a second study, whose subject was T cells in Graves' hyperthyroidism and ophthalmopathy. That report adds: Clonotypes that were expanded in thyroid above 0.001 mostly appeared in blood too.

This TCR came from a man aged 40-50 years with Graves disease. Specimen: peripheral blood mononuclear cells (PBMCs), collected at new diagnosis, from a patient treated with antithyroid drugs. V gene TRBV2 combines with J gene TRBJ2-6; the D gene is possibly TRBD1 (6 bases). CDR3 residues: CAIKVDSPNSGANVLTF. The CDR3 coding sequence is TGTGCCATCAAAGTGGACAGCCCTAACTCTGGGGCCAACGTCCTGACTTTC. Full variable domain (rest looked up from reference TRBV2 and TRBJ2-6): EPEVTQTPSHQVTQMGQEVILRCVPISNHLYFYWYRQILGQKVEFLVSFYNNEISEKSEIFDDQFSVERPDGSNFTLKIRSTKLEDSAMYFCAIKVDSPNSGANVLTFGAGSRLTVL.